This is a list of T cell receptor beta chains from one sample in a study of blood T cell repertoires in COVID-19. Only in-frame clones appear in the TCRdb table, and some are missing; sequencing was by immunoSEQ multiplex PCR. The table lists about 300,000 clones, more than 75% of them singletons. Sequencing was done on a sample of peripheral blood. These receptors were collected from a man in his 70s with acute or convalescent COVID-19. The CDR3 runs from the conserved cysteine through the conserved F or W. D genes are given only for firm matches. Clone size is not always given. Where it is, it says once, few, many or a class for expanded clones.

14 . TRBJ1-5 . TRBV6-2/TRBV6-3 CASSYTRVNQPQHF TGTGCCAGCAGTTACACCAGGGTCAATCAGCCCCAGCATTTT
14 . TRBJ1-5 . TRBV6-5 CASTPGRAGQPQHF TGTGCCAGCACCCCAGGCAGGGCGGGACAGCCCCAGCATTTT
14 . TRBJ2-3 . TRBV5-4 CASSISGSTDTQYF TGTGCCAGCAGCATAAGCGGTAGCACAGATACGCAGTATTTT
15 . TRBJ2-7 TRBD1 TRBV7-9 CASSLGQGAWYEQYF TGTGCCAGCAGCCTAGGACAGGGGGCTTGGTACGAGCAGTACTTC
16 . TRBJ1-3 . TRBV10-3 CAISVQGWGSGNTIYF TGTGCCATCAGTGTGCAGGGATGGGGTTCTGGAAACACCATATATTTT
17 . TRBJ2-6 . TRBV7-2 CASSSLGGYSGANVLTF TGTGCCAGCAGCTCCTTGGGCGGGTACTCTGGGGCCAACGTCCTGACTTTC
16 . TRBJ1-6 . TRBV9 CASSVGLGGGNSPLHF TGTGCCAGCAGCGTAGGCTTGGGGGGTGGAAATTCACCCCTCCACTTT
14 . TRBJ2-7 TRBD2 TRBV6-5 CASSPGSGGHEQYF TGTGCCAGCAGTCCCGGAAGCGGGGGCCACGAGCAGTACTTC
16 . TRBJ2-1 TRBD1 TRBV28 CASSWPGTASYNEQFF TGTGCCAGCAGCTGGCCCGGGACAGCTAGTTACAATGAGCAGTTCTTC
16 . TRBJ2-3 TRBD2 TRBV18 CASSPLRLAGTDTQYF TGTGCCAGCTCACCATTACGACTAGCGGGCACAGATACGCAGTATTTT
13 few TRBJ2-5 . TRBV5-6 CASSFPGGETQYF TGTGCCAGCAGCTTTCCTGGGGGGGAGACCCAGTACTTC
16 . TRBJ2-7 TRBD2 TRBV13 CASSLGQGLATHEQYF TGTGCCAGCAGCTTAGGCCAGGGACTAGCGACCCACGAGCAGTACTTC
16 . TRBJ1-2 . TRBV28 CASSFTGGLINYGYTF TGTGCCAGCAGTTTCACGGGGGGCCTTATTAACTATGGCTACACCTTC
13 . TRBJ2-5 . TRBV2 CASRAAGWETQYF TGTGCCAGCAGAGCAGCCGGGTGGGAGACCCAGTACTTC
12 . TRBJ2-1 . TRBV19 CASSGDFFQQFF TGTGCCAGTAGTGGGGACTTTTTTCAGCAGTTCTTC
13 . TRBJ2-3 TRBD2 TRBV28 CASSPNGGASKYF TGTGCCAGCAGCCCAAACGGGGGGGCATCGAAGTATTTT
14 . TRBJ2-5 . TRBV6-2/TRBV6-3 CASSYSEVAQTQYF TGTGCCAGCAGTTACTCGGAGGTGGCGCAGACCCAGTACTTC
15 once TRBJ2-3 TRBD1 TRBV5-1 CASSLRQGGADTQYF TGCGCCAGCAGCTTGCGACAGGGTGGGGCAGATACGCAGTATTTT
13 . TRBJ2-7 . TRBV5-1 CASSLAGHYEQYF TGCGCCAGCAGCTTAGCAGGGCACTACGAGCAGTACTTC
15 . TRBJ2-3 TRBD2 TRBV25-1 CASGTSGGAGDTQYF TGTGCCAGCGGGACTAGCGGGGGGGCAGGAGATACGCAGTATTTT
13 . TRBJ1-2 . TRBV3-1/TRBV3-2 CASSQDLPGGYTF TGTGCCAGCAGCCAAGATCTTCCGGGTGGCTACACCTTC
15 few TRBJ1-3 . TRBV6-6 CASSYTWGSGNTIYF TGTGCCAGCAGTTACACGTGGGGCTCCGGAAACACCATATATTTT
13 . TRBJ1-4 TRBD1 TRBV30 CAWSVQGAEKLFF TGTGCCTGGAGTGTCCAGGGGGCTGAAAAACTGTTTTTT
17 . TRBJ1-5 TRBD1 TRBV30 CAWSTGTGDFSNQPQHF TGTGCCTGGAGTACCGGGACAGGGGACTTTAGCAATCAGCCCCAGCATTTT
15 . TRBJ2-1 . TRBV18 CASSQGRGSYNEQFF TGTGCCAGCTCCCAGGGGAGGGGCTCCTACAATGAGCAGTTCTTC
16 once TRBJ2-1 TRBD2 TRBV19 CASSARLADTNNEQFF TGTGCCAGTAGTGCTAGACTAGCGGACACAAACAATGAGCAGTTCTTC
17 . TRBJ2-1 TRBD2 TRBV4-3 CASSQDISSGDKDEQFF TGCGCCAGCAGCCAAGATATCAGTAGCGGGGACAAGGATGAGCAGTTCTTC
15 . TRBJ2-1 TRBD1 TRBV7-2 CASSKGGVWNNEQFF TGTGCCAGCAGCAAAGGGGGCGTTTGGAACAATGAGCAGTTCTTC
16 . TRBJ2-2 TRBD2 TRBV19 CATSGLAGGPTGELFF TGTGCCACCTCGGGGCTAGCGGGAGGTCCCACCGGGGAGCTGTTTTTT
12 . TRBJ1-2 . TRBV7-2 CASSHDILGYTF TGTGCCAGCAGCCATGACATTCTTGGCTACACCTTC
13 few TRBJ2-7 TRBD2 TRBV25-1 CASTPGGGYEQYF TGTGCCAGCACACCCGGGGGGGGTTACGAGCAGTACTTC
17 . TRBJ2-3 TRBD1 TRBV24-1 CATSDPPGQGITDTQYF TGTGCCACCAGTGATCCACCGGGACAGGGGATAACAGATACGCAGTATTTT
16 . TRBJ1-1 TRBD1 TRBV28 CASGRQGEMLGTEAFF TGTGCCAGCGGCCGGCAGGGGGAAATGTTGGGCACTGAAGCTTTCTTT
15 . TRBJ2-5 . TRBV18 CASSPSAPGGETQYF TGTGCCAGCTCACCAAGTGCGCCCGGGGGAGAGACCCAGTACTTC
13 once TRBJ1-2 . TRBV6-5 CASFRENGGGYTF TGTGCCAGCTTCAGGGAAAACGGGGGGGGCTACACCTTC
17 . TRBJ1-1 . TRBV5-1 CASSLDGRVTGGTEAFF TGCGCCAGCAGCTTGGACGGCAGGGTGACAGGAGGCACTGAAGCTTTCTTT
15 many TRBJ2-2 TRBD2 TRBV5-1 CATRPAGGLTGELFF TGCGCCACCAGGCCAGCGGGAGGGTTAACCGGGGAGCTGTTTTTT
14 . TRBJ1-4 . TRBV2 CASSEGAGHEKLFF TGTGCCAGCAGTGAGGGGGCAGGGCACGAAAAACTGTTTTTT
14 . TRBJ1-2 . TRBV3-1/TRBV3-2 CASTGGQGGYGYTF TGTGCCAGCACCGGGGGGCAGGGCGGCTATGGCTACACCTTC
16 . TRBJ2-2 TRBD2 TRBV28 CASRVGLAGVGGELFF TGTGCCAGCAGGGTCGGACTAGCGGGAGTGGGCGGGGAGCTGTTTTTT
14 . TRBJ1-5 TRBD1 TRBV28 CASSRGDSYQPQHF TGTGCCAGCAGTCGCGGGGACAGCTATCAGCCCCAGCATTTT
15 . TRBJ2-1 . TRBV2 CASSESALSYNEQFF TGTGCCAGCAGTGAGTCCGCGCTCTCCTACAATGAGCAGTTCTTC
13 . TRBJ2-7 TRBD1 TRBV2 CASSGTGLGEQYF TGTGCCAGCAGTGGGACAGGGTTGGGCGAGCAGTACTTC
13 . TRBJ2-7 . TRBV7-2 CASSGRTTSEQYF TGTGCCAGCAGCGGGAGGACTACTTCCGAGCAGTACTTC
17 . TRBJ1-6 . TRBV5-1 CASSLIPNSRSNSPLHF TGCGCCAGCAGTCTAATTCCCAATTCTCGTTCTAATTCACCCCTCCACTTT
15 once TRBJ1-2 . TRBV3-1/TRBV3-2 CASSQVALQVGGYTF TGTGCCAGCAGCCAAGTCGCGTTACAGGTCGGTGGCTACACCTTC
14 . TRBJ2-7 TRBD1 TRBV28 CASSFGTESYEQYF TGTGCCAGCAGTTTTGGGACAGAATCCTACGAGCAGTACTTC
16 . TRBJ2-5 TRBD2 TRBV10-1 CASMVLSGGRQETQYF TGCGCCAGCATGGTTTTAAGCGGGGGGCGACAAGAGACCCAGTACTTC